The rows below give T cell receptor beta chains drawn from one sample of a study of identical twins. TCRdb reprocessed the 5' RACE reads with MiXCR, giving one entry per CDR3 protein. Among hundreds of thousands of distinct CDR3 sequences listed, roughly 12% were seen once. These records were also assigned to another study, of yellow fever vaccine responses in identical twins.

Sequenced: PBMCs. Receptors were obtained from a woman younger than 35 in good health. CDR3s include the opening cysteine and the closing phenylalanine or tryptophan. The D gene is left open where the match is weak. Clone sizes are given selectively: once, few, many, or a class where the clone is expanded.

length,size,V,D,J,DNA,CDR3
14,many,TRBV27,TRBD1,TRBJ1-2,TGTGCCAGCAGTTTAAAAGGACAGGGCTATGGCTACACCTTC,CASSLKGQGYGYTF
11,.,TRBV7-9,.,TRBJ2-3,TGTGCCAGCAGCTTAGACCCCCCGCAGTATTTT,CASSLDPPQYF
14,few,TRBV27,.,TRBJ2-1,TGTGCCAGCAGTATCCGACAGGTTCATAATGAGCAGTTCTTC,CASSIRQVHNEQFF
11,many,TRBV20-1,TRBD1,TRBJ1-1,TGCAGTCAGGGGGGGGCTATTGAAGCTTTCTTT,CSQGGAIEAFF
12,many,TRBV10-2,TRBD1,TRBJ2-7,TGCGCCAGCGAGGGACAGTCCTACGAGCAGTACTTC,CASEGQSYEQYF
15,.,TRBV7-3,TRBD2,TRBJ2-3,TGTGCCAGCAGTATGACTAGCGGGAGCACAGATACGCAGTATTTT,CASSMTSGSTDTQYF
14,.,TRBV29-1,.,TRBJ2-1,TGCAGCGTCCCCCCGGATGAGCGCTACAATGAGCAGTTCTTC,CSVPPDERYNEQFF
11,many,TRBV12-3/TRBV12-4,.,TRBJ1-4,TGTGCCAGCAGTTTTCATGAAAAACTGTTTTTT,CASSFHEKLFF
13,few,TRBV20-1,.,TRBJ2-5,TGCAGTGCTAGAGATCCCCGGGGGGAGACCCAGTACTTC,CSARDPRGETQYF
13,.,TRBV24-1,.,TRBJ2-2,TGTGCCACCAGATTCGGAAACACCGGGGAGCTGTTTTTT,CATRFGNTGELFF
17,few,TRBV5-1,TRBD2,TRBJ2-3,TGCGCCAGCAGCCCACTAGCGGGGGGGCCAAGGGCAGATACGCAGTATTTT,CASSPLAGGPRADTQYF
14,few,TRBV3-1,TRBD1,TRBJ1-2,TGTGCCAGCAGCGCAACAGGGGGCTACTATGGCTACACCTTC,CASSATGGYYGYTF
15,many,TRBV28,.,TRBJ2-1,TGTGCCAGCAGTTTATGGGGGGTCGCCTACAATGAGCAGTTCTTC,CASSLWGVAYNEQFF
13,many,TRBV12-3/TRBV12-4,.,TRBJ1-2,TGTGCCAGCAGCCCAATGGGGGCAGGTGGCTACACCTTC,CASSPMGAGGYTF
15,.,TRBV28,TRBD1,TRBJ2-2,TGTGCCAGCAGTTTTTTGGACAGGGGGGCCGGGGAGCTGTTTTTT,CASSFLDRGAGELFF
15,.,TRBV4-1,.,TRBJ2-7,TGCGCCAGCAGCCCCTCCGAGCTGGCCTTCTACGAGCAGTACTTC,CASSPSELAFYEQYF
16,few,TRBV7-9,TRBD2,TRBJ2-5,TGTGCCAGCAGCAAGCGACTAGCGGGATTGTGGGAGACCCAGTACTTC,CASSKRLAGLWETQYF
16,.,TRBV24-1,.,TRBJ2-1,TGTGCCACCAGTGACCGAGGGGGGGGCTCCTACAATGAGCAGTTCTTC,CATSDRGGGSYNEQFF
15,few,TRBV6-1,.,TRBJ2-1,TGTGCCAGCAGTGGGGTTCTGGGGTCTTACAATGAGCAGTTCTTC,CASSGVLGSYNEQFF
15,many,TRBV20-1,TRBD1,TRBJ1-6,TGCAGTGCTGCCGGGACAGGGGGAGGGAATTCACCCCTCCACTTT,CSAAGTGGGNSPLHF
14,many,TRBV12-3/TRBV12-4,.,TRBJ1-1,TGTGCCAGCAGTCAAAGGACACTGAACACTGAAGCTTTCTTT,CASSQRTLNTEAFF
14,few,TRBV20-1,TRBD2,TRBJ2-5,TGCAGTGCTAGGAGTAGCGGGGTTCAAGAGACCCAGTACTTC,CSARSSGVQETQYF
12,few,TRBV9,.,TRBJ2-2,TGTGCCAGCAGCGGTCCAGTCGGGGAGCTGTTTTTT,CASSGPVGELFF
14,many,TRBV5-1,TRBD2,TRBJ2-3,TGCGCCAGCAGCTTTAGCGGGACGACAGATACGCAGTATTTT,CASSFSGTTDTQYF
18,few,TRBV28,TRBD2,TRBJ2-7,TGTGCCAGCAGTTCACTAGCGGGATGGGGTTCAGCTCGCTACGAGCAGTACTTC,CASSSLAGWGSARYEQYF
22,.,TRBV19,.,TRBJ2-2,TGTGCCAGCACATGCGGGGAGAGGGGCCCATCCTCCCCCCTACAAAACACCGGGGAGCTGTTTTTT,CASTCGERGPSSPLQNTGELFF
13,.,TRBV6-1,.,TRBJ1-1,TGTGCCAGCAGACAGGGTATCAGCGCTGAAGCTTTCTTT,CASRQGISAEAFF
16,many,TRBV18,TRBD1,TRBJ2-1,TGTGCCAGCACCACACCCGGGACAGGGGTTGAGAATGAGCAGTTCTTC,CASTTPGTGVENEQFF
15,.,TRBV7-9,.,TRBJ2-6,TGTGCCAGCAGCTTATACCGCTCTGGGGCCAACGTCCTGACTTTC,CASSLYRSGANVLTF
17,.,TRBV24-1,TRBD2,TRBJ2-1,TGTGCCACCAGTGATTTTTGGTCTAGCGGGAGAAGGGATGAGCAGTTCTTC,CATSDFWSSGRRDEQFF
13,few,TRBV6-4,.,TRBJ1-1,TGTGCCAGCAGTATAGACACGAACACTGAAGCTTTCTTT,CASSIDTNTEAFF
13,few,TRBV6-1,TRBD1,TRBJ2-1,TGTGCCAGCAAGGTGCCAGGGGGCAATGAGCAGTTCTTC,CASKVPGGNEQFF
15,.,TRBV6-5,.,TRBJ2-1,TGTGCCAGCAGTTACGTCGAGGGCTCCTACAATGAGCAGTTCTTC,CASSYVEGSYNEQFF
15,many,TRBV12-3/TRBV12-4,TRBD1,TRBJ2-7,TGTGCCAGCAGTTCCGACAGGGACCGCTCCTACGAGCAGTACTTC,CASSSDRDRSYEQYF
15,few,TRBV5-1,TRBD2,TRBJ2-1,TGCGCCAGCAGCCCACTTAGCGGGGGCCTCTATGAGCAGTTCTTC,CASSPLSGGLYEQFF
15,many,TRBV12-3/TRBV12-4,TRBD2,TRBJ2-3,TGTGCCAGCAGTTTAAGTAGCGGGGGGGCAGATACGCAGTATTTT,CASSLSSGGADTQYF
17,many,TRBV5-1,TRBD1,TRBJ2-1,TGCGCCAGCAGCTTGTCCACAGGGGGATTAACTTACAATGAGCAGTTCTTC,CASSLSTGGLTYNEQFF
11,.,TRBV7-8,.,TRBJ2-1,TGTGCCAGCAGTAGAGCTACTGAGCAGTTCTTC,CASSRATEQFF